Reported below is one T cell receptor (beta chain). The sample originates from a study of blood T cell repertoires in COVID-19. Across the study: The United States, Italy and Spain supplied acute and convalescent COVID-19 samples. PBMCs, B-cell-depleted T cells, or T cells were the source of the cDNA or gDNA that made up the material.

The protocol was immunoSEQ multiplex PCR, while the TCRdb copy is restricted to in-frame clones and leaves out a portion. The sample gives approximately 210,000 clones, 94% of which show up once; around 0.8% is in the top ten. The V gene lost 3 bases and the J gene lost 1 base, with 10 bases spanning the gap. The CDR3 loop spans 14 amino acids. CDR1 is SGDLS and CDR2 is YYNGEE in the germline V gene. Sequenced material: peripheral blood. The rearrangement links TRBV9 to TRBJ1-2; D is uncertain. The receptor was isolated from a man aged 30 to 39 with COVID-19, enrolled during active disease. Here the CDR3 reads CASSATGVNYGYTF. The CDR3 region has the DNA TGTGCCAGCAGCGCTACCGGGGTTAACTATGGCTACACCTTC.